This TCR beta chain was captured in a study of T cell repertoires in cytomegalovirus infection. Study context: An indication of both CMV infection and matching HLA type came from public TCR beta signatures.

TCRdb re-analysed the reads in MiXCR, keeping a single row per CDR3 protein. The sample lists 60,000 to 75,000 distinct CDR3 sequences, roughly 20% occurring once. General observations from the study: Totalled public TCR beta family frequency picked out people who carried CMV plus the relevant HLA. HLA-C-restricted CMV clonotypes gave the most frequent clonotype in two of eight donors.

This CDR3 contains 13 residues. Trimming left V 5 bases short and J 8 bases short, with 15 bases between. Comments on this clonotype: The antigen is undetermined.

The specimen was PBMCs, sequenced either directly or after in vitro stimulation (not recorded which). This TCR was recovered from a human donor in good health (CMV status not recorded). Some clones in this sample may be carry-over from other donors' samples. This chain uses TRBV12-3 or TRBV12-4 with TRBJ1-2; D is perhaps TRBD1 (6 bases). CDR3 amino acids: CASSGGPGGGYTF. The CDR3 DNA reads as TGTGCCAGCAGTGGGGGCCCCGGGGGCGGCTACACCTTC.